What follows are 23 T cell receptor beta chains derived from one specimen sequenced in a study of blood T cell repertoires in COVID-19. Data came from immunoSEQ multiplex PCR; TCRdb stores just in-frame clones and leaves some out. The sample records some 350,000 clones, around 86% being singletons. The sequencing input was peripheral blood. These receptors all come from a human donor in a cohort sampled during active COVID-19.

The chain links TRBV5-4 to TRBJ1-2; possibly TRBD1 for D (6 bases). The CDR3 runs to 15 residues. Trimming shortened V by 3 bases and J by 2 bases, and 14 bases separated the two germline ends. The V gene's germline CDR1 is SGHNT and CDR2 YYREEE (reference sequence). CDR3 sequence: CASSSVGGGNYGYTF. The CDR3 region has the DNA TGTGCCAGCAGCTCGGTGGGAGGGGGGAACTATGGCTACACCTTC.

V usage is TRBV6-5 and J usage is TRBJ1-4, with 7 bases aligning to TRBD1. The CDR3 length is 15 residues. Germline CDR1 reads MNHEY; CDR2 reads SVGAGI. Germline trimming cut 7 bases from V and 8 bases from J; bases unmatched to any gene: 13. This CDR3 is CASTRQGELGEKLFF. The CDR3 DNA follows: TGTGCCAGCACCCGACAGGGTGAGCTAGGCGAAAAACTGTTTTTT.

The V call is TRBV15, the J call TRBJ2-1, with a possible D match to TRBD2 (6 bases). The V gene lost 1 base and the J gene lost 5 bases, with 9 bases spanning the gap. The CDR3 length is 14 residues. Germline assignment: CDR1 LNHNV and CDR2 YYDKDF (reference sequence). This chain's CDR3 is CATSRGRGDNEQFF. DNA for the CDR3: TGTGCCACCAGCAGAGGGAGGGGAGACAATGAGCAGTTCTTC.

The CDR3 nucleotides read TGTGCCAGCACTCGAGGAGACTCTGGAAACACCATATATTTT. Residues: CASTRGDSGNTIYF. The chain combines TRBV6-5 with TRBJ1-3, with unresolved D. V was shortened by 7 bases and J by 0 bases, with 10 bases between the two germline ends. The germline V gene encodes CDR1 MNHEY and CDR2 SVGAGI. This CDR3 region has 14 residues.

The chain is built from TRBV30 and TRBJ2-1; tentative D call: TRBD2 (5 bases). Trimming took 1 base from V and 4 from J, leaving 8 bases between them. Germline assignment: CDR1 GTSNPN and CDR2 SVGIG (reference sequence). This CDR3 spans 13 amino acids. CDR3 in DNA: TGTGCCTGGAGTGCGTCGGGGTACAATGAGCAGTTCTTC. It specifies CAWSASGYNEQFF.

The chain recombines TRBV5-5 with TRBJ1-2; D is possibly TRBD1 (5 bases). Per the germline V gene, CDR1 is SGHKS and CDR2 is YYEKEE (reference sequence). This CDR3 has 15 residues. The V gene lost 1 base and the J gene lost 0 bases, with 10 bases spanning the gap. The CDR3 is CASSLSGQTNYGYTF. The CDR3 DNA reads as TGTGCCAGCAGCTTGTCAGGGCAAACTAACTATGGCTACACCTTC. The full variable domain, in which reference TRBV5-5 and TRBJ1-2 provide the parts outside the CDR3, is DAGVTQSPTHLIKTRGQQVTLRCSPISGHKSVSWYQQVLGQGPQFIFQYYEKEERGRGNFPDRFSARQFPNYSSELNVNALLLGDSALYLCASSLSGQTNYGYTFGSGTRLTVV.

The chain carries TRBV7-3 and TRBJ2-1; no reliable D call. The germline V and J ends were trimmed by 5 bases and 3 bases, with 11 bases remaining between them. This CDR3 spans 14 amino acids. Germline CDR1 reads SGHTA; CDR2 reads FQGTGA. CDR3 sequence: CASSPYPNYNEQFF. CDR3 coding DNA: TGTGCCAGCAGCCCCTACCCGAACTACAATGAGCAGTTCTTC.

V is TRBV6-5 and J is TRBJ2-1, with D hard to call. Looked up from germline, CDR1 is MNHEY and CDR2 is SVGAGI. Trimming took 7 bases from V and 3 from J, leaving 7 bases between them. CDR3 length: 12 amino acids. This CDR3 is CASTRSYNEQFF. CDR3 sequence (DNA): TGTGCCAGCACCCGGAGCTACAATGAGCAGTTCTTC.

The CDR3 sequence is CAWRAGGSYNSPLHF. CDR3 nucleotides: TGTGCCTGGAGGGCCGGCGGGTCCTATAATTCACCCCTCCACTTT. The rearrangement uses TRBV30 and TRBJ1-6; D unresolved. V lost 3 bases, J lost 1 base, and 10 bases lay in between. Per the germline V gene, CDR1 is GTSNPN and CDR2 is SVGIG (reference sequence). The CDR3 loop spans 15 amino acids.

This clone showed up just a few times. The DNA for the CDR3 is TGTGCCAGCAGCGTGACTAGCGGGAGAAATACCGGGGAGCTGTTTTTT. This translates into CASSVTSGRNTGELFF. The chain links TRBV5-6 to TRBJ2-2, with 12 bases that match TRBD2. The germline CDR1 and CDR2 sequences are SGHDT and YYEEEE. J lost 5 bases, V lost 4 bases, and 6 bases had no gene match. The CDR3 runs to 16 residues.

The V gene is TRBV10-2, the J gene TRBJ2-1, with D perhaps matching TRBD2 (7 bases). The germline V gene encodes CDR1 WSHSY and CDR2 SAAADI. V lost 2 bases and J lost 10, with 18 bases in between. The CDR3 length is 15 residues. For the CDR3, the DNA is TGCGCCAGCAGTGAGACGGGGGGCGGAATCGCAGAGCAGTTCTTC. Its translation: CASSETGGGIAEQFF.

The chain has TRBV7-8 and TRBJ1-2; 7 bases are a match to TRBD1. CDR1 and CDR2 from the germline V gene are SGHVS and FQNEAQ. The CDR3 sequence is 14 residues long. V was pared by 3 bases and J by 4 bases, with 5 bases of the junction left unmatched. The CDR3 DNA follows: TGTGCCAGCAGCTTGGAGACAGGGATCTATGGCTACACCTTC. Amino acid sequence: CASSLETGIYGYTF.

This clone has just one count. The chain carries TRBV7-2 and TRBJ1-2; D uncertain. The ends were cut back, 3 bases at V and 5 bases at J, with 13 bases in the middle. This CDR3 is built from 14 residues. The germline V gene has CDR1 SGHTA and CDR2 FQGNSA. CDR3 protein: CASSFRRRSYGYTF. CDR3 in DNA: TGTGCCAGCAGCTTCCGACGGAGATCTTATGGCTACACCTTC.

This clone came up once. The CDR3 DNA reads TGTGCCAGCAGCCCCCAAGCGGGAGAAGAGACCCAGTACTTC. Its protein product is CASSPQAGEETQYF. V gene TRBV7-2 combines with J gene TRBJ2-5, with 8 bases matching TRBD2. Unmatched junction bases numbered 5, after V lost 5 bases and J lost 3 bases. CDR3 length: 14 residues. From germline, CDR1 is SGHTA and CDR2 FQGNSA.

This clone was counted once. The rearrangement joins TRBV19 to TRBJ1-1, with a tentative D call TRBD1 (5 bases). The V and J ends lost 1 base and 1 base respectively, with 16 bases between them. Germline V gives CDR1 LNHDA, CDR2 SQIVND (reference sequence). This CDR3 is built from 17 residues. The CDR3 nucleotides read TGTGCCAGTAGTATAGGTATGGGAAGACAGAAGAACACTGAAGCTTTCTTT. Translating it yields CASSIGMGRQKNTEAFF. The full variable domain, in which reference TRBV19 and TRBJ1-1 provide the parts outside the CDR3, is DGGITQSPKYLFRKEGQNVTLSCEQNLNHDAMYWYRQDPGQGLRLIYYSQIVNDFQKGDIAEGYSVSREKKESFPLTVTSAQKNPTAFYLCASSIGMGRQKNTEAFFGQGTRLTVV.

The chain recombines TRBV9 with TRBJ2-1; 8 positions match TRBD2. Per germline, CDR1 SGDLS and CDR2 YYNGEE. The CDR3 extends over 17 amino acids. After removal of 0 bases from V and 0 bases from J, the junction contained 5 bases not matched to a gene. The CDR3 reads CASSVGGGSSSYNEQFF. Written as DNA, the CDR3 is TGTGCCAGCAGCGTAGGCGGGGGGTCCAGCTCCTACAATGAGCAGTTCTTC.

The CDR3 DNA follows: TGTGCCAGCAGCAACGGACTAGCGGGGGGCACCGTGCGTGAGACCCAGTACTTC. This codes for CASSNGLAGGTVRETQYF. The rearrangement uses TRBV21-1 and TRBJ2-5; the D call in the table, TRBD2, was not verified against the DNA. TRBV21-1 is listed as a pseudogene. The CDR3 length is 18 residues.

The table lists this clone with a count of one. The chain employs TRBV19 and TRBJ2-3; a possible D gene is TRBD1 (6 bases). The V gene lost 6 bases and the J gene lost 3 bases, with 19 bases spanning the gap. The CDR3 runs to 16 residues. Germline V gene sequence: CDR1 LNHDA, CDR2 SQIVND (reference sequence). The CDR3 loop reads CASSLPVGGRTDTQYF. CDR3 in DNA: TGTGCCAGTAGCCTTCCCGTTGGGGGCCGGACAGATACGCAGTATTTT.

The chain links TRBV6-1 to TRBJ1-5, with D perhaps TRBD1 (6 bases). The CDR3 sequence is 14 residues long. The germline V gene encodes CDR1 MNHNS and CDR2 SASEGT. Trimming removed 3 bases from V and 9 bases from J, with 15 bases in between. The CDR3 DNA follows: TGTGCCAGCAGTGAGGTACAGGGAGAAGGGCCCCAGCATTTT. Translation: CASSEVQGEGPQHF.

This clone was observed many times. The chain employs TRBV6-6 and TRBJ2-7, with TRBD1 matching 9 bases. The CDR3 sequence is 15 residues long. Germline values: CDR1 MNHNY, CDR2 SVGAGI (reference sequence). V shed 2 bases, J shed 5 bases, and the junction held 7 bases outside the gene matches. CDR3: CASSYTDRGPDEQYF. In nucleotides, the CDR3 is TGTGCCAGCAGTTACACGGACAGGGGTCCGGACGAGCAGTACTTC.

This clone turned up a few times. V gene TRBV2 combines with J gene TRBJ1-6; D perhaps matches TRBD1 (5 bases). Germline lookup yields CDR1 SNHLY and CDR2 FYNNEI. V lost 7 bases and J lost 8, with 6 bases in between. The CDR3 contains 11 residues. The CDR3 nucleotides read TGTGCCAGCACGGGGGATTCACCCCTCCACTTT. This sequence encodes CASTGDSPLHF.

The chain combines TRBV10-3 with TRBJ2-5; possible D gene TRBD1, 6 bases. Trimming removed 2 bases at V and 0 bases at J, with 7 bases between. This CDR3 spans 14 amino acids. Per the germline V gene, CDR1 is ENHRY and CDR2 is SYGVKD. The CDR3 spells CAISERGNQETQYF. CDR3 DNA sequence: TGTGCCATCAGTGAGAGGGGGAACCAAGAGACCCAGTACTTC.

The CDR3 region has the DNA TGTGCCAGTAGTGAGCCCCCTGGAGGGCCCACTGAAGCTTTCTTT. Amino acids: CASSEPPGGPTEAFF. The genes are TRBV19 and TRBJ1-1; unclear D gene. V was cut by 5 bases and J by 4 bases, with 17 bases left in between. This CDR3 contains 15 residues. In germline, CDR1 is LNHDA, CDR2 SQIVND (reference sequence).